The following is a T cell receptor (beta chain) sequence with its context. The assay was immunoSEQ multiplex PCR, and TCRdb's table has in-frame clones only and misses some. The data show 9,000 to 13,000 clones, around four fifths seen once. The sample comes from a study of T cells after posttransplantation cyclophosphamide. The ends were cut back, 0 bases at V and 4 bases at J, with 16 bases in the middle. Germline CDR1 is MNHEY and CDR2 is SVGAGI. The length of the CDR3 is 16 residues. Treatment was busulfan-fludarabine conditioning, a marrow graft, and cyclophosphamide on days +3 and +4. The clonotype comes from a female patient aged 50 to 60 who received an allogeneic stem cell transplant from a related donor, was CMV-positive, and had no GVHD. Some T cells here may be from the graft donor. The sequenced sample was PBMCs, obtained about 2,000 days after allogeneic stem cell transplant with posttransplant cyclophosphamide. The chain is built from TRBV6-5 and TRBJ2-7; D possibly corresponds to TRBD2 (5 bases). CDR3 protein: CASSYSTGYVVYEQYF. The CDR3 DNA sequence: TGTGCCAGCAGTTACTCGACGGGATATGTGGTGTACGAGCAGTACTTC.